The clone carrying this T cell receptor beta chain was seen only a few times. Its specificity is not known. The data originate from a study of cytomegalovirus exposure and HLA in healthy donors. In the PCR, 60 Vbeta and 13 Jbeta primers were used. Sequencing used immunoSEQ multiplex PCR; TCRdb keeps in-frame clones, though not all of them. The table shows around 150,000 clones, with approximately 71% occurring only once. The CDR3 length is 18 residues. Trimming at V came to 5 bases and at J to 7 bases, leaving 15 bases not matched to a gene. The germline CDR1 and CDR2 sequences are SEHNR and FQNEAQ (reference sequence). Study results and limitations: Sequence variants that were highly shared formed a cluster that was likely a sequencing artifact. A later analysis found most CMV-associated TCR beta chains apparently HLA-restricted.

V and J are TRBV7-9 and TRBJ2-1, with 12 positions matching TRBD2. The TCR comes from a male donor in good health and CMV-seronegative. Sequencing was carried out using PBMCs. The CDR3, as DNA: TGTGCCAGCAGCCAGGGGCTAGCGGGAGGGCTGGGATTGAATGAGCAGTTCTTC. Encoded protein: CASSQGLAGGLGLNEQFF.